Each of the 8 T cell receptor beta chains below was sequenced from the same sample in a study of blood T cell repertoires in COVID-19. Sequencing was performed with immunoSEQ multiplex PCR; in TCRdb, only in-frame clones are kept and a portion is missing. The data contain 250,000 to 350,000 clones, approximately 85% of them singletons. The sequenced material came from PBMCs or T cells enriched from blood (not recorded which). Receptor source: a woman in her twenties or thirties who had recovered from COVID-19.

The gene calls are TRBV6-5 and TRBJ1-4; D is unresolved. The CDR3 has 13 residues. Looked up from germline, CDR1 is MNHEY and CDR2 is SVGAGI. The V end lost 7 bases, the J end lost 7 bases, and 13 bases lay between the germline ends. CDR3 sequence (DNA): TGTGCCAGCAACCCAGGCCTTTTTGAAAAACTGTTTTTT. Amino acids: CASNPGLFEKLFF.

This clone came up a few times. The rearrangement links TRBV28 to TRBJ1-1; D perhaps matches TRBD1 (6 bases). Per germline, CDR1 MDHEN and CDR2 SYDVKM. The CDR3 runs to 12 residues. Trimming removed 8 bases at V and 8 bases at J, with 15 bases between. CDR3 protein: CASYEKRGEAFF. The CDR3 nucleotides read TGTGCCAGCTATGAGAAGAGGGGGGAAGCTTTCTTT.

This chain uses TRBV10-3 with TRBJ1-3; TRBD1 is a possible D gene (6 bases). Per the germline V gene, CDR1 is ENHRY and CDR2 is SYGVKD. The V end was cut by 4 bases, the J end by 0 bases, with 19 bases between. The CDR3 loop spans 18 amino acids. CDR3 in DNA: TGTGCCATCAGTGTGCACAGGGAAGGGGGTCGCTCTGGAAACACCATATATTTT. Translated, it gives CAISVHREGGRSGNTIYF.

The chain is built from TRBV7-2 and TRBJ2-7; the D gene is possibly TRBD1 (5 bases). The CDR3 covers 15 residues. Germline V CDR1 and CDR2: SGHTA, FQGNSA. Trimming cost V 2 bases and J 5 bases, with 16 bases left between them. CDR3 residues: CASSLRGRGMDEQYF. For the CDR3, the DNA is TGTGCCAGCAGCTTAAGGGGTAGGGGCATGGACGAGCAGTACTTC.

The J gene is TRBJ1-5, the V gene TRBV6-5; D gene unclear. CDR1 and CDR2 (germline): MNHEY, SVGAGI. V was shortened by 6 bases and J by 5 bases, with 11 bases between the two germline ends. The CDR3 consists of 13 residues. The CDR3 sequence: CASRRGSDQPQHF. The CDR3 DNA follows: TGTGCCAGCAGGAGAGGTTCTGATCAGCCCCAGCATTTT.

The chain has TRBV5-1 and TRBJ1-5; the match to TRBD1 covers 7 bases. This CDR3 region has 16 residues. The V and J ends lost 5 bases and 4 bases, in that order; junction bases with no gene match: 12. CDR1 is SGHRS, CDR2 YFSETQ, per germline. DNA for the CDR3: TGCGCCAGCAGTTTTGGGGAGGCAGGGGGGAATCAGCCCCAGCATTTT. It translates to CASSFGEAGGNQPQHF.

The V gene is TRBV2, the J gene TRBJ1-1, with D possibly TRBD1 on 5 matching bases. The V and J ends lost 8 bases and 1 base respectively, with 8 bases between them. Germline assignment: CDR1 SNHLY and CDR2 FYNNEI. The CDR3 contains 12 residues. The CDR3 region is CASRTSNTEAFF. The CDR3 region has the DNA TGTGCCAGCCGGACATCGAACACTGAAGCTTTCTTT. Drawing the rest from reference TRBV2 and TRBJ1-1, the complete variable domain is EPEVTQTPSHQVTQMGQEVILRCVPISNHLYFYWYRQILGQKVEFLVSFYNNEISEKSEIFDDQFSVERPDGSNFTLKIRSTKLEDSAMYFCASRTSNTEAFFGQGTRLTVV.

The gene calls are TRBV20-1 and TRBJ2-7, with a weak D call TRBD1 (6 bases). V dropped 6 bases and J dropped 10 bases, with 16 bases sitting between them. In germline, CDR1 is DFQATT, CDR2 SNEGSKA (reference sequence). The CDR3 runs 11 residues. The CDR3 protein is CSASNRVEQYF. The CDR3 DNA reads as TGCAGTGCCTCGAACAGGGTTGAACAGTACTTC.